The table lists the clone carrying this TCR beta chain with a few counts. This specimen belongs to a study of T cells in Graves' hyperthyroidism and ophthalmopathy. Each ophthalmopathy patient scored at least 3 on the Clinical Activity Score and at least 4 on NOSPECS grade, with duration under 3 months. It was uncontrolled infection, other autoimmune disease, pregnancy or lactation that excluded patients. The length of the CDR3 is 15 residues. Germline V CDR1 and CDR2: MDHEN, SYDVKM. The V and J ends lost 5 bases and 3 bases, in that order; junction bases with no gene match: 5. There were TCR beta CDR3 regions amplified from RNA transcripts. The study used the HTBI primer set for a first-round RT-PCR of the TCR CDR3. TCRdb re-analysed the multiplex PCR reads in MiXCR, keeping a single row per CDR3 protein. This sample has approximately 600,000 distinct CDR3 sequences, with around 20% found just once.

Sequencing was done on a sample of blood. This chain connects TRBV28 to TRBJ1-2; 11 bases line up with TRBD1. The TCR was taken from a man between 25 and 39 years old with Graves' ophthalmopathy. CDR3 residues: CASSPRTGGYYGYTF. DNA for the CDR3: TGTGCCAGCAGTCCCAGGACAGGGGGCTACTATGGCTACACCTTC.